Here is one T cell receptor (beta chain) with its context. Its antigen is unidentified. Libraries were prepared by immunoSEQ multiplex PCR; TCRdb keeps only in-frame clonotypes and omits some of them. The data show about 81,000 clones, over 80% seen once. The data stem from a study of identifying expanded T cells in peripheral blood. Study-wide results and caveats: Over two and four weeks, about 15 and 18 clones changed, versus around 1.1 between replicates. Clone count variance between approximately two-week samples rose with total template count.

Looked up from germline, CDR1 is WSHSY and CDR2 is SAAADI. Trimming removed 6 bases from V and 8 bases from J, with 13 bases in between. This CDR3 is 13 amino acids long. The receptor was isolated from a person aged 18 to 70 in good health. J is TRBJ1-4 and V is TRBV10-2, with unresolved D. Sequences were obtained from blood. CDR3 coding DNA: TGCGCCAGCAGCGACCTTCAGCAGGAAAAACTGTTTTTT. Amino acid sequence: CASSDLQQEKLFF.